Listed below are T cell receptor beta chains from one sample, sequenced in a study of breast tumors, draining lymph nodes, adjacent tissues. TCRdb re-called the multiplex PCR reads with MiXCR, one entry per CDR3 protein. The table lists around 300,000 distinct CDR3 sequences, 30% of them singletons. The sample was axillary lymph node tissue. The receptors originated from a female donor with breast cancer. Some clones in this sample may be carry-over from other donors' samples. The CDR3 runs from the conserved cysteine through the conserved F or W. The D gene is left open where the match is weak. Where a row states a size, it is once, few, many or the class of an expanded clone; other rows omit it.

cdr3_nt cdr3_aa j_call d_call v_call clone_size
TGTGCCAGCAGTCCCCGGACTAGCGGGTTCTCCTACGAGCAGTACTTC CASSPRTSGFSYEQYF TRBJ2-7 TRBD2 TRBV2 many
TGTGCCAGTAACCCCGGACAGCCGCTCCAAGAGACCCAGTACTTC CASNPGQPLQETQYF TRBJ2-5 . TRBV19 many
TGTGCCAGCAGCGCCTCCAGGGTCCCCCCCTTCTCTGGGGCCAACGTCCTGACTTTC CASSASRVPPFSGANVLTF TRBJ2-6 . TRBV9 many
TGTGCCAGCACCTGGACAGGCTACGAGCAGTACTTC CASTWTGYEQYF TRBJ2-7 TRBD1 TRBV11-2 many
TGTGCCAGCAAGGGCCCCCAACGTAAGCAGTTCTTC CASKGPQRKQFF TRBJ2-1 . TRBV6-6 many
TGTGCCAGCAGCCGGACTAGCGGACGAGCCTACGAGCAGTACTTC CASSRTSGRAYEQYF TRBJ2-7 TRBD2 TRBV5-8 many
TGTGCCAGCAGCTCCGGGACTAGCGCTTACAATGAGCAGTTCTTC CASSSGTSAYNEQFF TRBJ2-1 TRBD2 TRBV13 many
TGCGCCAGCAGCGGGACAGGGGACGGCGGGGAGCTGTTTTTT CASSGTGDGGELFF TRBJ2-2 TRBD1 TRBV5-1 many
TGTGCCAGCTCACCACGCGGGACGGAGGGCTACACCTTC CASSPRGTEGYTF TRBJ1-2 . TRBV18 many
TGCAGTACGGCGAGGACTAGTCTTTTGGGGGGCAATGAGCAGTTCTTC CSTARTSLLGGNEQFF TRBJ2-1 TRBD2 TRBV20-1 many
TGTGCCAGCAGCGCCGGACAGGCGACCTACGAGCAGTACTTC CASSAGQATYEQYF TRBJ2-7 TRBD1 TRBV9 many
TGCAGTGCTAGAACCGGGACACAATATCAGCCCCAGCATTTT CSARTGTQYQPQHF TRBJ1-5 . TRBV20-1 many
TGTGCCACCCACGACCTTCCGCGCTGGACTTACAATGAGCAGTTCTTC CATHDLPRWTYNEQFF TRBJ2-1 . TRBV24-1 many
TGCGCCAGCAGCCCGGGACTAGCGGAGCTGTTTTTT CASSPGLAELFF TRBJ2-2 TRBD2 TRBV5-1 once
TGTGCCAGCAGACAACACGACTTAACAATCTACGAGCAGTACTTC CASRQHDLTIYEQYF TRBJ2-7 . TRBV12-3/TRBV12-4 many
TGTGCCCGGAGTGTAGCGGGAGGGCCGGGGACCCAGTACTTC CARSVAGGPGTQYF TRBJ2-5 TRBD2 TRBV30 few
TGCAGTGCTAGAGGCGAGACGGGGACTAGCGGTAAGAGCTCCTACGAGCAGTACTTC CSARGETGTSGKSSYEQYF TRBJ2-7 TRBD2 TRBV20-1 many
TGTGCCAGCAGTATCCGCGGTTTGACCCAGTACTTC CASSIRGLTQYF TRBJ2-5 . TRBV2 .
TGTGCCAGCTCACCCCAAGACAGGGATAATGAAAAACTGTTTTTT CASSPQDRDNEKLFF TRBJ1-4 TRBD1 TRBV18 .
TGTGCCAGCATACGACAGGGGAGAGGGACAGATACGCAGTATTTT CASIRQGRGTDTQYF TRBJ2-3 TRBD1 TRBV6-6 many
TGTGCCTGGAGTCCCCTCTCAAGGTCAGGCGGATACACCTTC CAWSPLSRSGGYTF TRBJ1-2 . TRBV30 many
TGTGCCAGCAGCGGTGGAAACCGCGACAATCAGCCCCAGCATTTT CASSGGNRDNQPQHF TRBJ1-5 . TRBV7-6 .
TGTGCCACCAGTGACCCCGGACTAGCGGGTCACAATGAGCAGTTCTTC CATSDPGLAGHNEQFF TRBJ2-1 TRBD2 TRBV24-1 .
TGTGCCAGCAGTTACTCGACTAGCGGGGGCCTTAGGGATACGCAGTATTTT CASSYSTSGGLRDTQYF TRBJ2-3 TRBD2 TRBV6-6 many
TGCAGTGCGAGAAGGGCGGGGGTATCCTACGAGCAGTACTTC CSARRAGVSYEQYF TRBJ2-7 TRBD2 TRBV20-1 many
TGTGCCAGTAGTGGGGGGCGAGCTAGTCGTAGGGTGGGGATTCAGTCCTTC CASSGGRASRRVGIQSF TRBJ2-4 . TRBV19 few
TGTGCCAGCAGCTTTTCTGGGCGGGAGACCCAGTACTTC CASSFSGRETQYF TRBJ2-5 . TRBV7-9 many
TGTGCCAGCAGCTTATTGGGAAGGGCCCAAAACACTGAAGCTTTCTTT CASSLLGRAQNTEAFF TRBJ1-1 . TRBV11-3 .
TGTGCCAGTAGTATTAGTGCGGGACCCTCCTACGAGCAGTACTTC CASSISAGPSYEQYF TRBJ2-7 . TRBV19 many
TGTGCCTGGAGGGGACTAAATCCTAATGAAAAACTGTTTTTT CAWRGLNPNEKLFF TRBJ1-4 . TRBV30 .
TGTGCCAGCAGCGTACGCTGGGAGTCTGGGGCCAACGTCCTGACTTTC CASSVRWESGANVLTF TRBJ2-6 . TRBV9 .
TGTGCCAGCAGCCCTAGCGGGAGATCGAGGACCACAGATACGCAGTATTTT CASSPSGRSRTTDTQYF TRBJ2-3 TRBD2 TRBV7-2 many